Sequencing of this TCR beta chain was carried out in a study of T cells in Graves' hyperthyroidism and ophthalmopathy. This clonotype appeared many times. Thyroid ultrasound, orbital computed tomography, clinical symptoms, and serum thyroxine and TRAb underpinned diagnoses. TCR beta CDR3 sequences were amplified from RNA transcripts. An initial round of RT-PCR targeting the TCR CDR3 relied on the HTBI primer set. In TCRdb, the multiplex PCR reads were re-called with MiXCR into one record per CDR3 protein. The sample lists around 690,000 distinct CDR3 sequences, 17% occurring once. The source is a middle-aged man with Graves' hyperthyroidism. The sequencing input was blood.

The CDR3 DNA reads as TGTGCCAGGGGGAGGGCCCTCGAGACAGATACGCAGTATTTT. This codes for CARGRALETDTQYF. V usage is TRBV2 and J usage is TRBJ2-3; 7 nucleotides match TRBD2. The CDR3 spans 14 residues. The germline V gene encodes CDR1 SNHLY and CDR2 FYNNEI. The ends lost 9 bases at V and 3 bases at J; junction bases unmatched: 9.